These 3 T cell receptor beta chains were all obtained from the same sample, sequenced in a study of cytomegalovirus exposure and HLA in healthy donors. The primer mix had 60 Vbeta and 13 Jbeta primers. TCRdb's table, derived via immunoSEQ multiplex PCR, lists solely in-frame clones and lacks some. The table has about 120,000 clones, about 79% seen once. Sequencing was performed on PBMCs. All receptors derive from a man under 40 in good health and CMV-seropositive.

Worth noting for this clone: At one end, the junction sequence differs from germline, possibly due to a read error. This chain joins TRBV5-4 and TRBJ1-2, with 11 positions matching TRBD1. Germline lookup yields CDR1 SGHNT and CDR2 YYREEE (reference sequence). The CDR3 is 14 amino acids. CDR3 region: CASSTSSGTGGSAF. The CDR3 DNA reads as TGTGCCAGCAGTACAAGTTCCGGGACAGGGGGTAGCGCCTTC.

The chain is built from TRBV4-3 and TRBJ1-1, with D unclear. The germline gives CDR1 LGHNA, CDR2 YSLEER. With 4 bases removed from V and 7 bases from J, the gap between germline ends came to 16 bases. There are 14 residues in the CDR3. CDR3 DNA sequence: TGCGCCAGCAGCCGAATCGTGGGCTCTGGTGAAGCTTTCTTT. Protein product: CASSRIVGSGEAFF.

The table lists this clone with a few counts. This rearrangement joins TRBV5-4 to TRBJ1-2; D is ambiguous. This CDR3 spans 12 amino acids. CDR1 and CDR2 from the germline V gene are SGHNT and YYREEE (reference sequence). Trimming stripped 0 bases from V and 4 bases from J, with 4 bases between. CDR3 bases: TGTGCCAGCAGCTTGGACGGCTATGGCTACACCTTC. Translated, it gives CASSLDGYGYTF.